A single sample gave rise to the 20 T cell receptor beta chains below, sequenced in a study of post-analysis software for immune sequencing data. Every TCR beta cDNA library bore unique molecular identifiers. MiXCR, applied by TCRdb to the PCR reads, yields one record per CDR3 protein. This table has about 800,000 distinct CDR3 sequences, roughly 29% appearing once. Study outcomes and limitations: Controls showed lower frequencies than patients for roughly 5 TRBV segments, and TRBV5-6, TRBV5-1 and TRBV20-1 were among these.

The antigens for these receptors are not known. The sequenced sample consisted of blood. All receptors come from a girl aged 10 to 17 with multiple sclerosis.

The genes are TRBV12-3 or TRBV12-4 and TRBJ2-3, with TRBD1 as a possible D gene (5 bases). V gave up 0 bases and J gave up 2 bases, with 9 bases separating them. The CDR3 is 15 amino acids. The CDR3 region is CASSLALQVTDTQYF. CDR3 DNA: TGTGCCAGCAGTTTAGCGCTACAGGTCACAGATACGCAGTATTTT.

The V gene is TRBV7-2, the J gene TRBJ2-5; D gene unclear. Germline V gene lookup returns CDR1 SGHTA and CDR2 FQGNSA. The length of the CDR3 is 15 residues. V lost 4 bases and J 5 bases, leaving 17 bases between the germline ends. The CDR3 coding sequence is TGTGCCAGCAGCTCAGAGGCCCCGGGTGGTGAGACCCAGTACTTC. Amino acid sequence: CASSSEAPGGETQYF.

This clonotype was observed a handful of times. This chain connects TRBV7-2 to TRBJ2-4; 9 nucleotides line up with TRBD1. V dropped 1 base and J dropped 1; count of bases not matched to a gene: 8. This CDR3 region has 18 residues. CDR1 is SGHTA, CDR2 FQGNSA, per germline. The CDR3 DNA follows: TGTGCCAGCAGCTTAGGGGACAGGGCGGTAGTTGCCAAAAACATTCAGTACTTC. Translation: CASSLGDRAVVAKNIQYF. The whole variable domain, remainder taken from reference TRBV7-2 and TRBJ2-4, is GAGVSQSPSNKVTEKGKDVELRCDPISGHTALYWYRQSLGQGLEFLIYFQGNSAPDKSGLPSDRFSAERTGGSVSTLTIQRTQQEDSAVYLCASSLGDRAVVAKNIQYFGAGTRLSVL.

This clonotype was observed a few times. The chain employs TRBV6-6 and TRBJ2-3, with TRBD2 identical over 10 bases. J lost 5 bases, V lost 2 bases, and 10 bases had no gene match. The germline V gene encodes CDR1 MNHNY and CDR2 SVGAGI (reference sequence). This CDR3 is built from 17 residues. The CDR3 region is CASSYASGSGGRDTQYF. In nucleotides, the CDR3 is TGTGCCAGCAGTTACGCTAGCGGGAGTGGTGGTAGAGATACGCAGTATTTT.

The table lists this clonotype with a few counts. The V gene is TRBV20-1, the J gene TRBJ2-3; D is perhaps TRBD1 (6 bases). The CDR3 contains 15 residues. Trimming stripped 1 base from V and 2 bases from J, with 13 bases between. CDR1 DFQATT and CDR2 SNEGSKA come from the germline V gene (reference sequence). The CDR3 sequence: CSARVGHYDTDTQYF. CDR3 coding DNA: TGCAGTGCTAGAGTGGGACACTACGACACAGATACGCAGTATTTT.

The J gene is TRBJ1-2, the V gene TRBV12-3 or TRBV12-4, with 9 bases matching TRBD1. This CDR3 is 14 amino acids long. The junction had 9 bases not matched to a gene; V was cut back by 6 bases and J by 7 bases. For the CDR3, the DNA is TGTGCCAGCAGCCCTCAACAGGGGGCTGTTGGCTACACCTTC. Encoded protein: CASSPQQGAVGYTF.

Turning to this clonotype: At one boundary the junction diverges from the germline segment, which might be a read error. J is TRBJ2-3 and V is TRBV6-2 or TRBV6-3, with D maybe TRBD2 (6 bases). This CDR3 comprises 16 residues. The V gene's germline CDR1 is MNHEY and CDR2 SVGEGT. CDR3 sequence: CTSSWTLAGYTDTQYF. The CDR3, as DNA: TGTACCAGCAGCTGGACACTAGCAGGATACACAGATACGCAGTATTTT.

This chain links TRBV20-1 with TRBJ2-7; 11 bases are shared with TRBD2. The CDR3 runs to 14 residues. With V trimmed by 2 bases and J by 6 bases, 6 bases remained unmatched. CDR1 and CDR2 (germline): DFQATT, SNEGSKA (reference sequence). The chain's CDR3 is CSARLAGGLGEQYF. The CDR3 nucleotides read TGCAGTGCTAGATTAGCGGGAGGGCTAGGCGAGCAGTACTTC.

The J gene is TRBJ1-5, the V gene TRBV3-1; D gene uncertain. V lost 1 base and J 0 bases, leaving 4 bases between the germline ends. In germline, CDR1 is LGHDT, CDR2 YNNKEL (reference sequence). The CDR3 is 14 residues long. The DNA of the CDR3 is TGTGCCAGCAGCCAAGGCCCTAGCAATCAGCCCCAGCATTTT. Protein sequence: CASSQGPSNQPQHF.

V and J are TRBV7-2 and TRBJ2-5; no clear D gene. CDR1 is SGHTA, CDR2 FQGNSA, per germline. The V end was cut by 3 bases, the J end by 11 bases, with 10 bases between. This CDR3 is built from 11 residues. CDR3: CASSFRQEQYF. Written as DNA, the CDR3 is TGTGCCAGCAGCTTTAGGCAGGAGCAGTACTTC.

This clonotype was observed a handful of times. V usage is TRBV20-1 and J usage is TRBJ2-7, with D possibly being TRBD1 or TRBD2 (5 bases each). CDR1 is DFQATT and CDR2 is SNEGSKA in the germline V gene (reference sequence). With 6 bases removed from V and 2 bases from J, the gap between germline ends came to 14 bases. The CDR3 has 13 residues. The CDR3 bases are TGCAGTGCCCTATCGGGACCAACCTACGAGCAGTACTTC. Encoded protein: CSALSGPTYEQYF.

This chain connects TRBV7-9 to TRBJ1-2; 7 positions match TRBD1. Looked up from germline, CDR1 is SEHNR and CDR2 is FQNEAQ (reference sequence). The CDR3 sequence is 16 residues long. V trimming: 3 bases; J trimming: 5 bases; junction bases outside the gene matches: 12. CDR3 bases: TGTGCCAGCAGCTTTGCTTCCGGACAGGCCGTTTATGGCTACACCTTC. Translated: CASSFASGQAVYGYTF.

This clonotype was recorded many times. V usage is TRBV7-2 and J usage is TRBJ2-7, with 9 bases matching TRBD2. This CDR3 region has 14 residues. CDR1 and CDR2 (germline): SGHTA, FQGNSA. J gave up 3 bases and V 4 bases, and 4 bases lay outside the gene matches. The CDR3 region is CASSSLAGNYEQYF. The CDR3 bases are TGTGCCAGCAGCTCCCTAGCGGGGAACTACGAGCAGTACTTC.

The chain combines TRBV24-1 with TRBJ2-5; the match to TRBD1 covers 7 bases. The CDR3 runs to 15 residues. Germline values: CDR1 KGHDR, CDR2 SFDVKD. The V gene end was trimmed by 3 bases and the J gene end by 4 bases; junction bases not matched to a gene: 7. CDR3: CATSDQQGFGETQYF. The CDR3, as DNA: TGTGCCACCAGTGATCAACAGGGGTTTGGAGAGACCCAGTACTTC.

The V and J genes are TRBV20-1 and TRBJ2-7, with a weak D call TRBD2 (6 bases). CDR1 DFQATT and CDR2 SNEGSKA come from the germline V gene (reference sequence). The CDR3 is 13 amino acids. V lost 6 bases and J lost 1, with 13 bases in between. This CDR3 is CSAGGPPSYEQYF. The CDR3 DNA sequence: TGCAGTGCCGGAGGGCCGCCGTCCTACGAGCAGTACTTC.

CDR3 sequence (DNA): TGTGCCAGCAGGGGTCCGGGACCTCACAATGAGCAGTTCTTC. Residues: CASRGPGPHNEQFF. This chain links TRBV28 with TRBJ2-1; either TRBD1 or TRBD2 may supply D (5 bases each). The CDR3 is 14 amino acids. V dropped 6 bases and J dropped 5 bases, with 14 bases sitting between them. CDR1 and CDR2 (germline): MDHEN, SYDVKM. The full variable domain, completed using reference TRBV28 and TRBJ2-1, is DVKVTQSSRYLVKRTGEKVFLECVQDMDHENMFWYRQDPGLGLRLIYFSYDVKMKEKGDIPEGYSVSREKKERFSLILESASTNQTSMYLCASRGPGPHNEQFFGPGTRLTVL.

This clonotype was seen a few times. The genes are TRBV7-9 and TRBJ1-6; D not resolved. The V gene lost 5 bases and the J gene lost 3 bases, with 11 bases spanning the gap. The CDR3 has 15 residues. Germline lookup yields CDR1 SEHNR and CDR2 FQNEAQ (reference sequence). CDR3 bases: TGTGCCAGCAGCCCAGGACTGTACTATAATTCACCCCTCCACTTT. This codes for CASSPGLYYNSPLHF.

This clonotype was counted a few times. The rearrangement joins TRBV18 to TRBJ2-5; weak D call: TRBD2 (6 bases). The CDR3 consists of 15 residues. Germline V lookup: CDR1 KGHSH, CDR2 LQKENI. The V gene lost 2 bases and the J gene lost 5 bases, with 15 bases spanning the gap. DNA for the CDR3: TGTGCCAGCTCACCATCCGGGACTGTCGTGGAGACCCAGTACTTC. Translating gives CASSPSGTVVETQYF. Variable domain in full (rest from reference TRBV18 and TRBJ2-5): NAGVMQNPRHLVRRRGQEARLRCSPMKGHSHVYWYRQLPEEGLKFMVYLQKENIIDESGMPKERFSAEFPKEGPSILRIQQVVRGDSAAYFCASSPSGTVVETQYFGPGTRLLVL.

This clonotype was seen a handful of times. The CDR3 nucleotides are TGTGCTAGTGGTTTGGGCCCGACAAGACACTCCTACAATGAGCAGTTCTTC. This sequence encodes CASGLGPTRHSYNEQFF. The V gene is TRBV12-5, the J gene TRBJ2-1, with no clear D. Germline loops: CDR1 LGHNT, CDR2 FRNRAP. The CDR3 runs to 17 residues. V was trimmed by 1 base and J by 0 bases, leaving 13 bases between them.

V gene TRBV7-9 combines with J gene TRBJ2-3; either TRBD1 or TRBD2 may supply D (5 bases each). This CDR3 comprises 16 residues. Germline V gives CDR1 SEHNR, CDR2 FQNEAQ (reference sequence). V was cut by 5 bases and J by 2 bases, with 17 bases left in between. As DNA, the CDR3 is TGTGCCAGCAGCCCACCTGGGACGGAGCCCACAGATACGCAGTATTTT. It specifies CASSPPGTEPTDTQYF.